These T cell receptor beta chains were read from a single sample in a study of blood T cell repertoires in COVID-19. The assay was immunoSEQ multiplex PCR, and TCRdb's table has in-frame clones only and misses some. The data show 50,000 to 75,000 clones, roughly 90% seen once. Sequencing was carried out using peripheral blood. The receptor source for this set is a man older than 75 in a cohort sampled during active COVID-19. Each CDR3 is given with its conserved first and last residue. The D gene is left open where the match is weak. Clone sizes are given selectively: once, few, many, or a class where the clone is expanded.

>TRBV11-1|TRBD1|TRBJ1-1|NA
CASIRTGGNTEAFF
TGTGCCAGCATTAGGACAGGGGGCAACACTGAAGCTTTCTTT
>TRBV6-5|NA|TRBJ1-2|few
CASSYYGRGVYGYTF
TGTGCCAGCAGTTATTATGGCAGGGGTGTCTATGGCTACACCTTC
>TRBV11-2|TRBD2|TRBJ2-3|NA
CASSPWTSGTDTQYF
TGTGCCAGCAGCCCGTGGACTAGCGGCACAGATACGCAGTATTTT
>TRBV5-4|NA|TRBJ1-2|NA
CASSLAFGYGYTF
TGTGCCAGCAGCTTGGCCTTCGGCTATGGCTACACCTTC
>TRBV5-1|TRBD1|TRBJ1-1|NA
CASSAQTGVNTEAFF
TGCGCCAGCAGCGCCCAGACAGGGGTGAACACTGAAGCTTTCTTT
>TRBV7-9|TRBD1|TRBJ1-2|once
CASSLARTGASYGYTF
TGTGCCAGCAGCTTAGCCCGGACAGGGGCTTCCTATGGCTACACCTTC
>TRBV18|NA|TRBJ1-1|NA
CASSPLPGQGRTEAFF
TGTGCCAGCTCACCCCTCCCTGGGCAGGGGAGAACTGAAGCTTTCTTT
>TRBV7-2|NA|TRBJ1-1|few
CASSLGRGYTEAFF
TGTGCCAGCAGCTTAGGCAGGGGATACACTGAAGCTTTCTTT
>TRBV4-3|NA|TRBJ1-2|NA
CASSQEAENYGYTF
TGCGCCAGCAGCCAAGAAGCGGAGAACTATGGCTACACCTTC
>TRBV6-5|TRBD1|TRBJ1-1|NA
CATRDRGNTEAFF
TGTGCCACCAGGGACAGGGGGAACACTGAAGCTTTCTTT
>TRBV7-2|TRBD1|TRBJ1-2|NA
CASTSGGFNYGYTF
TGTGCCAGCACCTCAGGGGGCTTTAACTATGGCTACACCTTC
>TRBV5-5|TRBD2|TRBJ2-7|NA
CASSQGLAGAYEQYF
TGTGCCAGCAGCCAGGGACTAGCGGGGGCCTACGAGCAGTACTTC
>TRBV3-1/TRBV3-2|TRBD1|TRBJ1-6|NA
CASSQDLQGGDSPLHF
TGTGCCAGCAGCCAAGATCTTCAGGGGGGAGATTCACCCCTCCACTTT
>TRBV5-1|NA|TRBJ1-6|NA
CASSSGEAVYNSPLHF
TGCGCCAGCAGCTCGGGGGAGGCGGTCTATAATTCACCCCTCCACTTT
>TRBV7-9|TRBD2|TRBJ2-3|NA
CASSGGFSGRDPAADTQYF
TGTGCCAGCAGCGGGGGGTTTAGCGGGAGGGACCCTGCCGCAGATACGCAGTATTTT
>TRBV10-3|TRBD1|TRBJ1-4|NA
CAISDGTGAKRFF
TGTGCCATCAGCGATGGGACAGGGGCTAAGCGGTTTTTT
>TRBV10-3|NA|TRBJ1-6|NA
CASMRDYNSPLHF
TGTGCCTCAATGCGGGATTATAATTCACCCCTCCACTTT
>TRBV4-1|NA|TRBJ1-3|NA
CASSHAGWTGTSGNTIYF
TGCGCCAGCAGCCACGCCGGTTGGACCGGGACTTCTGGAAACACCATATATTTT
>TRBV7-7|TRBD1|TRBJ2-7|NA
CASSAGQGVGEQYF
TGTGCTAGCAGCGCGGGACAGGGGGTGGGGGAGCAGTACTTC
>TRBV5-1|NA|TRBJ1-4|NA
CASSLSTRQTNEKLFF
TGCGCCAGCAGCTTGAGTACGAGACAAACTAATGAAAAACTGTTTTTT
>TRBV21-1|NA|TRBJ1-5|NA
CAGTTLLVGSNQPQHF
TGTGCCGGGACAACCCTTCTTGTTGGAAGCAATCAGCCCCAGCATTTT
>TRBV5-1|NA|TRBJ2-1|NA
CASSLSGTYNEQFF
TGCGCCAGCAGCCTTTCGGGAACCTACAATGAGCAGTTCTTC
>TRBV5-5|TRBD1|TRBJ2-5|few
CASRSGQIQETQYF
TGTGCCAGCAGGTCGGGACAGATCCAAGAGACCCAGTACTTC
>TRBV10-3|NA|TRBJ1-1|NA
CAISDISGTEAFF
TGTGCCATCAGTGACATCTCGGGCACTGAAGCTTTCTTT
>TRBV19|TRBD1|TRBJ1-1|NA
CASTRQGPNTEAFF
TGTGCCAGTACCCGACAGGGACCGAACACTGAAGCTTTCTTT
>TRBV27|TRBD1|TRBJ2-7|NA
CASSRQGLSYEQYF
TGTGCCAGCAGTAGACAGGGCTTGTCCTACGAGCAGTACTTC
>TRBV12-3/TRBV12-4|TRBD1|TRBJ2-7|NA
CASTRTGLGEQYF
TGTGCCAGCACCCGGACAGGGTTGGGCGAGCAGTACTTC
>TRBV3-1/TRBV3-2|TRBD1|TRBJ2-7|NA
CASSQPGQGFDEQYF
TGTGCCAGCAGCCAACCGGGACAGGGGTTCGACGAGCAGTACTTC
>TRBV29-1|NA|TRBJ1-1|NA
CSVDLYSISENTEAFF
TGCAGCGTTGATCTGTATAGTATTTCTGAGAACACTGAAGCTTTCTTT
>TRBV7-6|NA|TRBJ1-1|NA
CASSLTRNMNTEAFF
TGTGCCAGCAGCTTAACTAGGAACATGAACACTGAAGCTTTCTTT
>TRBV3-1/TRBV3-2|TRBD2|TRBJ2-2|NA
CASSQAGGRGELFF
TGTGCCAGCAGCCAGGCGGGAGGTCGTGGGGAGCTGTTTTTT
>TRBV9|TRBD1|TRBJ1-4|NA
CASSPDRGPAQMLFF
TGTGCCAGCAGCCCTGACAGGGGCCCAGCCCAAATGCTGTTTTTT
>TRBV3-1/TRBV3-2|NA|TRBJ2-3|few
CASSQETGSGTDTQYF
TGTGCCAGCAGCCAAGAAACAGGATCCGGCACAGATACGCAGTATTTT
>TRBV3-1/TRBV3-2|TRBD2|TRBJ2-7|NA
CASSLLRGLAGSDEQYF
TGTGCCAGCAGCCTCCTCCGAGGACTAGCGGGATCGGATGAGCAGTACTTC
>TRBV5-1|NA|TRBJ2-1|NA
CARTIKTRGWNNEQFF
TGCGCCAGGACAATCAAAACCAGGGGCTGGAACAATGAGCAGTTCTTC
>TRBV6-6|NA|TRBJ1-2|NA
CASSFPGQDFGYTF
TGTGCCAGCAGTTTCCCGGGACAAGATTTTGGCTACACCTTC
>TRBV5-4|TRBD1|TRBJ2-3|once
CASRMDRGTDTQYF
TGTGCCAGCAGGATGGACAGGGGGACAGATACGCAGTATTTT